These T cell receptor beta chains were read from a single sample in a study of CD8+ T cells in alopecia areata. The data were produced by immunoSEQ multiplex PCR, yet TCRdb's version contains in-frame clones alone and is incomplete. This table has 250,000 or so clones, around two thirds appearing once. The material sequenced was CD4+ T cells sorted from blood, taken at week 0. The receptors stem from a human donor with alopecia areata. Each CDR3 is given with its conserved first and last residue. A D gene is named only where the DNA matches it firmly. Clone size is given for some rows only: seen once, a few or many times, or a class if the clone is expanded.

>NA|NA|TRBV12-5|TRBJ2-6
TGTGCTAGTGGTTTGGTACCTTTCCAGTTCTCTGGGGCCAACGTCCTGACTTTC
CASGLVPFQFSGANVLTF
>NA|once|TRBV30|TRBJ1-2
TGTGCCTGGGTGCCCCCGCCGGCGGGGTTTGGCTATGGCTACACCTTC
CAWVPPPAGFGYGYTF
>NA|NA|TRBV12-5|TRBJ2-3
TGTGCTAGTGGTTTGCCAGCGCCAGATACGCAGTATTTT
CASGLPAPDTQYF
>TRBD1|NA|TRBV15|TRBJ2-1
TGTGCCACCAGCGGCGGGACAGGGGGCTATGAGCAGTTCTTC
CATSGGTGGYEQFF
>NA|NA|TRBV5-1|TRBJ2-5
TGCGCCAGCAGGGACAGTCAAGAGACCCAGTACTTC
CASRDSQETQYF
>NA|NA|TRBV10-3|TRBJ1-6
TGTGCCATCAGTGACGGACAAGCCTATAATTCACCCCTCCACTTT
CAISDGQAYNSPLHF
>NA|NA|TRBV4-3|TRBJ2-1
TGCGCCAGCAGCCAAGATGGGATAGGGGGGGCCCCCTACAATGAGCAGTTCTTC
CASSQDGIGGAPYNEQFF
>TRBD1|NA|TRBV5-6|TRBJ2-7
TGTGCCAGCAGCTTCGGGACAGCTTCTTACGAGCAGTACTTC
CASSFGTASYEQYF
>NA|NA|TRBV10-3|TRBJ2-7
TGTGCCATCAGTGAGTCGGGACCCGCGAGGGAGCAGTACTTC
CAISESGPAREQYF
>NA|NA|TRBV29-1|TRBJ1-1
TGCAGCGTTGATAGGGCCCAGAACACTGAAGCTTTCTTT
CSVDRAQNTEAFF
>TRBD1|few|TRBV29-1|TRBJ2-3
TGCAGCGTCGAGGACAGGGTGCCAGATACGCAGTATTTT
CSVEDRVPDTQYF
>NA|NA|TRBV6-6|TRBJ1-6
TGTGCCAGCAGGGAGGACCGAGATAATTCACCCCTCCACTTT
CASREDRDNSPLHF
>TRBD1|NA|TRBV27|TRBJ1-2
TGTGCCAGCAGTTCCTTCGGGACAGCCTGGGGTGGCTACACCTTC
CASSSFGTAWGGYTF
>TRBD1|NA|TRBV6-1|TRBJ1-6
TGTGCCAGCAGTGAAGCGGAGCAGGGGGCCTCTAATTCACCCCTCCACTTT
CASSEAEQGASNSPLHF
>NA|NA|TRBV5-1|TRBJ1-6
TGCGCCAGCAGGGTGCGGGCCGGCCATTCACCCCTCCACTTT
CASRVRAGHSPLHF
>TRBD1|NA|TRBV15|TRBJ2-5
TGTGCCACCAGCGGATCGACAGGGGGCCGGGAGACCCAGTACTTC
CATSGSTGGRETQYF
>NA|NA|TRBV6-5|TRBJ1-1
TGTGCCAGCAGTTACCGGGGGGCCAGGGACACTGAAGCTTTCTTT
CASSYRGARDTEAFF
>NA|NA|TRBV5-1|TRBJ2-1
TGCGCCAGCAGCTTGGGTGACCCGTACAATGAGCAGTTCTTC
CASSLGDPYNEQFF
>NA|NA|TRBV5-1|TRBJ2-3
TGCGCCAGCAGCTTGGATCAATCAAGGGCAGATACGCAGTATTTT
CASSLDQSRADTQYF
>NA|NA|TRBV25-1|TRBJ1-6
TGTGCCAGCAGCCCGTCTGGGGGTGGTAATTCACCCCTCCACTTT
CASSPSGGGNSPLHF
>NA|few|TRBV11-2|TRBJ2-3
TGTGCCAGCGGACGGGGGGCAGGCACAGATACGCAGTATTTT
CASGRGAGTDTQYF
>TRBD1|few|TRBV29-1|TRBJ1-4
TGCAGCGTTGGGGGGACAGGGAATGAAAAACTGTTTTTT
CSVGGTGNEKLFF
>TRBD1|NA|TRBV4-1|TRBJ1-5
TGCGCCAGCAGCCAGGAAGGGGGCCGGAGCAATCAGCCCCAGCATTTT
CASSQEGGRSNQPQHF
>TRBD2|NA|TRBV6-6|TRBJ2-4
TGTGCCAGCAGTTACTACTCCGGGGAGGGAAACATTCAGTACTTC
CASSYYSGEGNIQYF
>NA|NA|TRBV29-1|TRBJ2-1
TGCAGCGTTGCTGGCGGGGGCTACGTCAATGAGCAGTTCTTC
CSVAGGGYVNEQFF
>NA|NA|TRBV6-5|TRBJ2-5
TGTGCCAGCAGTTACTCTACGGGTCAAGAGACCCAGTACTTC
CASSYSTGQETQYF
>TRBD2|NA|TRBV7-8|TRBJ2-2
TGTGCCAGCAGCCCCTCGGCGGGAGTCACCGGGGAGCTGTTTTTT
CASSPSAGVTGELFF
>TRBD2|NA|TRBV29-1|TRBJ2-3
TGCAGCGCCCCAGCCGGGGGGAGGACAGATACGCAGTATTTT
CSAPAGGRTDTQYF
>NA|NA|TRBV2|TRBJ1-2
TGTGCCAGCAGTGAACACCGGGCAGCCTCAGTATATGGCTACACCTTC
CASSEHRAASVYGYTF
>NA|NA|TRBV30|TRBJ2-5
TGTGCTTCGCCGGCCAGGGGAGGAGAGACCCAGTACTTC
CASPARGGETQYF
>NA|NA|TRBV11-2|TRBJ2-5
TGTGCCAGCAGAAATCAGGGTCGGGAGACCCAGTACTTC
CASRNQGRETQYF
>NA|NA|TRBV5-6|TRBJ1-5
TGTGCCAGCAGCTTGTCTCTGGGTCAGCCCCAGCATTTT
CASSLSLGQPQHF
>TRBD1|NA|TRBV29-1|TRBJ2-7
TGCAGCGTTTACACAGGGGCCTACTCCTACGAGCAGTACTTC
CSVYTGAYSYEQYF
>NA|NA|TRBV29-1|TRBJ2-3
TGCAGCGTTGACCCCAGGGGGGCACCAGATACGCAGTATTTT
CSVDPRGAPDTQYF
>NA|NA|TRBV18|TRBJ2-7
TGTGCCAGCTCACCACTTGCGGCACAGCAGTACTTC
CASSPLAAQQYF
>NA|once|TRBV30|TRBJ2-7
TGTGCCTGGAGTCTCATGGGGGTGACCTACGAGCAGTACTTC
CAWSLMGVTYEQYF
>NA|few|TRBV19|TRBJ2-2
TGTGCCAGTAGGCCGGGGCCGAACACCGGGGAGCTGTTTTTT
CASRPGPNTGELFF
>TRBD2|NA|TRBV29-1|TRBJ2-7
TGCAGCGCCAGGACTAGCGGGGGAAGTTCCTACGAGCAGTACTTC
CSARTSGGSSYEQYF
>TRBD1|NA|TRBV29-1|TRBJ2-7
TGCAGCGTGGAGGGACAGGGATACGAGCAGTACTTC
CSVEGQGYEQYF
>NA|once|TRBV29-1|TRBJ1-2
TGCAGCGCTGCAGGGCAGGGGAGTTATGGCTACACCTTC
CSAAGQGSYGYTF
>NA|NA|TRBV5-1|TRBJ1-6
TGCGCCAGCAGCTTGAACGGCATCAATTCACCCCTCCACTTT
CASSLNGINSPLHF
>NA|NA|TRBV4-3|TRBJ2-2
TGCGCCAGCAGCCAAGATCCATACACCGGGGAGCTGTTTTTT
CASSQDPYTGELFF
>NA|NA|TRBV30|TRBJ2-1
TGTGCCTGGAGTGTACCCCCTGGCGGCCCGCGGTTCTTC
CAWSVPPGGPRFF
>NA|NA|TRBV11-2|TRBJ2-7
TGTGCCAGCAGCTTAGACCACTACGAGCAGTACTTC
CASSLDHYEQYF
>NA|NA|TRBV7-9|TRBJ2-6
TGTGCCAGCAGCTATCCAGGGTCTGGGGCCAACGTCCTGACTTTC
CASSYPGSGANVLTF
>TRBD1|few|TRBV29-1|TRBJ1-2
TGCAGCGTTGCTCTGACAGGGGTAGACTATGGCTACACCTTC
CSVALTGVDYGYTF
>TRBD1|NA|TRBV4-3|TRBJ1-2
TGCGCCAGCAGCCAAGGACAGGGGAGCCATGGCTACACCTTC
CASSQGQGSHGYTF
>TRBD1|NA|TRBV30|TRBJ1-3
TGTGCCTGGAGTCGCACTCGACAGGGCTCTGGAAACACCATATATTTT
CAWSRTRQGSGNTIYF
>NA|few|TRBV30|TRBJ1-5
TGTGCCTGGAGTGTAGAGGAGATGCAGCCCCAGCATTTT
CAWSVEEMQPQHF
>NA|NA|TRBV9|TRBJ1-2
TGTGCCAGCAGCCCCAGGGCAGGGGTTGGCGGCTACACCTTC
CASSPRAGVGGYTF
>TRBD1|once|TRBV30|TRBJ2-3
TGTGCCTGGAGTAAGACAGGGCGATACACAGATACGCAGTATTTT
CAWSKTGRYTDTQYF
>NA|NA|TRBV7-2|TRBJ2-5
TGTGCCAGCAGCTTACAGGGGACCCAGTACTTC
CASSLQGTQYF
>TRBD1|many|TRBV5-4|TRBJ2-4
TGTGCCAGCAGCCCTGGTACTGACAGGGTCAAAAACATTCAGTACTTC
CASSPGTDRVKNIQYF
>NA|NA|TRBV29-1|TRBJ2-1
TGCAGCGTTCTTCCGGGCCCCAATGAGCAGTTCTTC
CSVLPGPNEQFF
>NA|NA|TRBV5-1|TRBJ2-2
TGCGCCAGCAGCTTCAGGGGAGCGAACACCGGGGAGCTGTTTTTT
CASSFRGANTGELFF
>TRBD1|NA|TRBV30|TRBJ1-1
TGTGCCTGGAGTGCCTGGGGGACAGTTGACACTGAAGCTTTCTTT
CAWSAWGTVDTEAFF
>NA|NA|TRBV29-1|TRBJ1-4
TGCAGCGTTGAGGACAGCGTTAATGAAAAACTGTTTTTT
CSVEDSVNEKLFF
>TRBD2|few|TRBV2|TRBJ2-1
TGTGCCAGCAGTGAAAAGGGACTAGAGTACAATGAGCAGTTCTTC
CASSEKGLEYNEQFF
>TRBD1|NA|TRBV29-1|TRBJ2-5
TGCAGCGTTGGGGGACAGGGCCTCGAGACCCAGTACTTC
CSVGGQGLETQYF